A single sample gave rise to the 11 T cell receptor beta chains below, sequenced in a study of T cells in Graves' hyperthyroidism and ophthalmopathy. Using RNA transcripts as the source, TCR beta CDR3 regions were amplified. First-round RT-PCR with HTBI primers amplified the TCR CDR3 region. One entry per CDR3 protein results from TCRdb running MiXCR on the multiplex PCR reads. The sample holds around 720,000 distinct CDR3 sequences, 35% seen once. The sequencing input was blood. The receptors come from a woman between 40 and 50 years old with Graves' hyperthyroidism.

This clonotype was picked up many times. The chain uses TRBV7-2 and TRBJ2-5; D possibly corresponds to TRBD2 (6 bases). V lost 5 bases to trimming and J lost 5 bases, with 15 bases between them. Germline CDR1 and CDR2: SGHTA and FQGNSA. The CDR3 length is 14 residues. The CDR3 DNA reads TGTGCCAGCAGCCCAAGCGGGCACTCGGAGACCCAGTACTTC. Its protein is CASSPSGHSETQYF. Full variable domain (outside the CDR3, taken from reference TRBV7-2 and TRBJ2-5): GAGVSQSPSNKVTEKGKDVELRCDPISGHTALYWYRQSLGQGLEFLIYFQGNSAPDKSGLPSDRFSAERTGGSVSTLTIQRTQQEDSAVYLCASSPSGHSETQYFGPGTRLLVL.

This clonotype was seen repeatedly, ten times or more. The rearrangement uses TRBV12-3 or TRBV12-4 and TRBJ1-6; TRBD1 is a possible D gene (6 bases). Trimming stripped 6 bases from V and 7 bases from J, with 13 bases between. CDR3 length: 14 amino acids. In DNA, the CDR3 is TGTGCCAGCAGCCGCGGACAGACGAATTCACCCCTCCACTTT. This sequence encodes CASSRGQTNSPLHF.

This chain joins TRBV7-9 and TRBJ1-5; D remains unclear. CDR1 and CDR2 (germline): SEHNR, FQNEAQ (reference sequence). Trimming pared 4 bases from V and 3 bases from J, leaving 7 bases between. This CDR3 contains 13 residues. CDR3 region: CASSSEANQPQHF. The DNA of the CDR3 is TGTGCCAGCAGCTCGGAGGCCAATCAGCCCCAGCATTTT.

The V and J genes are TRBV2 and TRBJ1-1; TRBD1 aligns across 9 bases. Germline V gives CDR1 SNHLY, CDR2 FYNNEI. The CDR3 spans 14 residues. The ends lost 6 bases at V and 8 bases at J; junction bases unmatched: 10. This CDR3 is CASRAGTGRKEAFF. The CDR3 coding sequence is TGTGCCAGCAGAGCCGGGACAGGGAGGAAGGAAGCTTTCTTT.

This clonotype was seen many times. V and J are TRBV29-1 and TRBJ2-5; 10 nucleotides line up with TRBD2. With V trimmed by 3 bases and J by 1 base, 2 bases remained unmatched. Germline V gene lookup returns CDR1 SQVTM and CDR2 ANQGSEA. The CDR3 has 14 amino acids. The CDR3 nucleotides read TGCAGCGTTGACCTAGCGGGAGTCCAAGAGACCCAGTACTTC. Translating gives CSVDLAGVQETQYF.

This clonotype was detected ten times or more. In DNA, the CDR3 is TGTGCCATCAGTGTAGGGGGGGGGCTTTACGAGCAGTACTTC. This gives the protein CAISVGGGLYEQYF. J is TRBJ2-7 and V is TRBV10-3; a possible D gene is TRBD2 (7 bases). V was clipped by 4 bases and J by 4 bases, with 14 bases between them. The CDR3 covers 14 residues. Germline assignment: CDR1 ENHRY and CDR2 SYGVKD.

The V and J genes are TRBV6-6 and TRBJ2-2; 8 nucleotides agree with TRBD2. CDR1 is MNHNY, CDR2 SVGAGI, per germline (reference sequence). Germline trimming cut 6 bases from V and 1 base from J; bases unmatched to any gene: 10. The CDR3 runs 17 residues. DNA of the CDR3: TGTGCCAGCAGCCCCAAACGGGAGGGCCTGAACACCGGGGAGCTGTTTTTT. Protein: CASSPKREGLNTGELFF.

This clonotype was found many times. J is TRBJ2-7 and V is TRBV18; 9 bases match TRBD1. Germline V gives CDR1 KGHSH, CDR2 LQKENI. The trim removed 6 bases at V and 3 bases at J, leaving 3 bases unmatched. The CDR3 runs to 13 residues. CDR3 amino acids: CASSRQGDYEQYF. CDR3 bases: TGTGCCAGCTCTAGACAGGGGGACTACGAGCAGTACTTC.

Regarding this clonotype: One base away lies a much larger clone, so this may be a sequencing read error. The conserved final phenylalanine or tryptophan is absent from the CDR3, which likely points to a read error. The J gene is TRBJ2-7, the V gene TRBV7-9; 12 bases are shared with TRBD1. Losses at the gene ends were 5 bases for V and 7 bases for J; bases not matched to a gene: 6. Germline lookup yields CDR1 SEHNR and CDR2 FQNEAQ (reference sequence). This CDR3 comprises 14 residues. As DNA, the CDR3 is TGTGCCAGCAGCCCGGGACAGGGGGCAGAAGAGCAGTACCTC. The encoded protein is CASSPGQGAEEQYL.

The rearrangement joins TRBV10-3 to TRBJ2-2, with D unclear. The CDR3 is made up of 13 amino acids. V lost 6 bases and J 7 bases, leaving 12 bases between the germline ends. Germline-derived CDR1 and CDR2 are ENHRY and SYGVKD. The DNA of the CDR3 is TGTGCCATCAGGAAGGGTTTGGTCGGGGAGCTGTTTTTT. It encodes CAIRKGLVGELFF.

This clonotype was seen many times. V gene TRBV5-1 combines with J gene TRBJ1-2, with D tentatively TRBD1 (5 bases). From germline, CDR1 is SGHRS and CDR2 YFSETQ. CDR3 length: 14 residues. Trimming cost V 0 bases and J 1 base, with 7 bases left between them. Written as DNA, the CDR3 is TGCGCCAGCAGCTTGGATGGGGGTAACTATGGCTACACCTTC. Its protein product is CASSLDGGNYGYTF. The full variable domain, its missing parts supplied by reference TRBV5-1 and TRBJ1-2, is KAGVTQTPRYLIKTRGQQVTLSCSPISGHRSVSWYQQTPGQGLQFLFEYFSETQRNKGNFPGRFSGRQFSNSRSEMNVSTLELGDSALYLCASSLDGGNYGYTFGSGTRLTVV.